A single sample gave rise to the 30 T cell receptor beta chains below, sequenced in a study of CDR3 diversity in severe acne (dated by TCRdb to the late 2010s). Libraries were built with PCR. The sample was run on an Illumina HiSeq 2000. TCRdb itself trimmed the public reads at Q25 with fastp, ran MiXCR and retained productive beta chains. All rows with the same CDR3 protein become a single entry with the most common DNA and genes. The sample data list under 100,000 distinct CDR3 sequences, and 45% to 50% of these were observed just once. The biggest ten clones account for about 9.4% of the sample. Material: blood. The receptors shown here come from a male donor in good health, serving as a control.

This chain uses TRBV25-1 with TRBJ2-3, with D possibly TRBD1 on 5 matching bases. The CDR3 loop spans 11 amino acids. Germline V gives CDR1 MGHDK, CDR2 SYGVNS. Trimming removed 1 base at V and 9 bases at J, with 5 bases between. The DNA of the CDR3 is TGTGCCAGCAGTGAATGGGGCACGCAGTATTTT. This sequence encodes CASSEWGTQYF.

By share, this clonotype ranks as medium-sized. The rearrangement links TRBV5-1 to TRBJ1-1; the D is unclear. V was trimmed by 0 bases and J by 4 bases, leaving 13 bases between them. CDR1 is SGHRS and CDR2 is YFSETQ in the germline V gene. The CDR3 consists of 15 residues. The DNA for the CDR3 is TGCGCCAGCAGCTTGGCACGGTCGTGGGGCACTGAAGCTTTCTTT. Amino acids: CASSLARSWGTEAFF.

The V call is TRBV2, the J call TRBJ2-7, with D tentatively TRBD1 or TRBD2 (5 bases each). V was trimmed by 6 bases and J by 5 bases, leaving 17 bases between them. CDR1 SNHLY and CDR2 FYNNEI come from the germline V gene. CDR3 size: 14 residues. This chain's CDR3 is CASRAPEGKNEQYF. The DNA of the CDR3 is TGTGCCAGCAGGGCACCAGAGGGGAAAAACGAGCAGTACTTC.

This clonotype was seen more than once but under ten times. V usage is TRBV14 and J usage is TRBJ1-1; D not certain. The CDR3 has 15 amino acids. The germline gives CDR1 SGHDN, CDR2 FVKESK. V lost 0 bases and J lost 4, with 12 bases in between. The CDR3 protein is CASSQDRSRITEAFF. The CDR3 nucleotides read TGTGCCAGCAGCCAAGATCGCAGCCGAATCACTGAAGCTTTCTTT. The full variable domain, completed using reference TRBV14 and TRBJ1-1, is EAGVTQFPSHSVIEKGQTVTLRCDPISGHDNLYWYRRVMGKEIKFLLHFVKESKQDESGMPNNRFLAERTGGTYSTLKVQPAELEDSGVYFCASSQDRSRITEAFFGQGTRLTVV.

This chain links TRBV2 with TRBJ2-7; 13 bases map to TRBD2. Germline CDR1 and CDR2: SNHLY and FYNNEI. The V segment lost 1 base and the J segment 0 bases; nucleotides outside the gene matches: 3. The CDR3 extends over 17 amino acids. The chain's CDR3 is CASSEVGLAGASYEQYF. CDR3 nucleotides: TGTGCCAGCAGTGAAGTCGGACTAGCGGGGGCCTCCTACGAGCAGTACTTC.

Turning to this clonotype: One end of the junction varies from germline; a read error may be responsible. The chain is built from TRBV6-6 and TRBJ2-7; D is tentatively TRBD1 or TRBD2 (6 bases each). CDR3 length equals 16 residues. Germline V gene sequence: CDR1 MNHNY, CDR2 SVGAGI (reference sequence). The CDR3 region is CACSHSWGLGTYEQYF. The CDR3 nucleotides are TGTGCCTGCAGTCACTCATGGGGGCTGGGGACTTACGAGCAGTACTTC.

The CDR3 region has the DNA TGTGCCAGCAGTGAATCCGGCGGATCCTCTGGAAACACCTTC. Its protein is CASSESGGSSGNTF. The chain employs TRBV25-1 and TRBJ1-2; D is unresolved. V lost 1 base and J 12 bases, leaving 18 bases between the germline ends. Per the germline V gene, CDR1 is MGHDK and CDR2 is SYGVNS. This CDR3 comprises 14 residues.

The CDR3 loop is CATSRPGQGDEKLFF. Here the CDR3 DNA reads TGTGCCACCAGTCGACCGGGACAGGGGGATGAAAAACTGTTTTTT. The rearrangement links TRBV15 to TRBJ1-4; 11 nucleotides match TRBD1. J lost 6 bases, V lost 6 bases, and 6 bases had no gene match. Germline V gene sequence: CDR1 LNHNV, CDR2 YYDKDF (reference sequence). The CDR3 is made up of 15 amino acids.

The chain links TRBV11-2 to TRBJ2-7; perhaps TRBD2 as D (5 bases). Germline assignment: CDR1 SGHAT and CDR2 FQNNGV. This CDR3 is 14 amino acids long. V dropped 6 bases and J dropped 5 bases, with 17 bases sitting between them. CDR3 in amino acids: CASRDWRLGDEQYF. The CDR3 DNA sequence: TGTGCCAGCAGGGACTGGCGGCTCGGCGACGAGCAGTACTTC. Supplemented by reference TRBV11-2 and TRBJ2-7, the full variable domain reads EAGVAQSPRYKIIEKRQSVAFWCNPISGHATLYWYQQILGQGPKLLIQFQNNGVVDDSQLPKDRFSAERLKGVDSTLKIQPAKLEDSAVYLCASRDWRLGDEQYFGPGTRLTVT.

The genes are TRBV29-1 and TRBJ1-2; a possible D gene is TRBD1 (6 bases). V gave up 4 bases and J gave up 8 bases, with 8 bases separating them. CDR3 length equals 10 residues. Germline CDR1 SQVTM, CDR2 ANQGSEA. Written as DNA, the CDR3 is TGCAGCGTTGGGACAGTCGGCTACACCTTC. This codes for CSVGTVGYTF.

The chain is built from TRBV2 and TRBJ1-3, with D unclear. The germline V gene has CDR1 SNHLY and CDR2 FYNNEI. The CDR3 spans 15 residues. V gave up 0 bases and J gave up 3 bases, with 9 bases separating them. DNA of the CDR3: TGTGCCAGCAGTGAAGCCTCGGGATATGGAAACACCATATATTTT. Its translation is CASSEASGYGNTIYF.

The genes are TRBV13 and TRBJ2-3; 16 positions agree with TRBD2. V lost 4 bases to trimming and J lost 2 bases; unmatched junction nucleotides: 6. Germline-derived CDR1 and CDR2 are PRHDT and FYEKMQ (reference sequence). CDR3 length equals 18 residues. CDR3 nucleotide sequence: TGTGCCAGCAGCTGGGCGGGACTAGCGGGGGGGTACACAGATACGCAGTATTTT. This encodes CASSWAGLAGGYTDTQYF.

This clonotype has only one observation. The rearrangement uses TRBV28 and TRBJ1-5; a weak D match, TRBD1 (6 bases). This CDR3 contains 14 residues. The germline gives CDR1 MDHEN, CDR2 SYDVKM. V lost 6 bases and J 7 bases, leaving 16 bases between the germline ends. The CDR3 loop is CASSINREDQPQHF. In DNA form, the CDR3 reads TGTGCCAGCAGCATCAACAGGGAGGACCAGCCCCAGCATTTT.

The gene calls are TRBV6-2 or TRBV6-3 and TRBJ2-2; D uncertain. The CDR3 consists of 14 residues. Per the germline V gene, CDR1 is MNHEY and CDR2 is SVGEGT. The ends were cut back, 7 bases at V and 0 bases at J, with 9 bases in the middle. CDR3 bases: TGTGCCAGCATCCTCAGCCCGAACACCGGGGAGCTGTTTTTT. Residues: CASILSPNTGELFF.

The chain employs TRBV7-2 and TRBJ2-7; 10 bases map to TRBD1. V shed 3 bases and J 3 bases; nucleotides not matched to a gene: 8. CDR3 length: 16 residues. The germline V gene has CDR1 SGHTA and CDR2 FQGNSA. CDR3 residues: CASSFQAGTGVYEQYF. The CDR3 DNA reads TGTGCCAGCAGCTTTCAGGCCGGGACAGGGGTCTACGAGCAGTACTTC.

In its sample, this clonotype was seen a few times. Here the CDR3 reads CASSSASDYGYTF. The CDR3 DNA reads TGTGCCAGCAGCTCCGCCAGCGACTATGGCTACACCTTC. The V call is TRBV7-6, the J call TRBJ1-2; D is undetermined. Trimming removed 4 bases from V and 3 bases from J, with 9 bases in between. The germline V gene encodes CDR1 SGHVS and CDR2 FNYEAQ. This CDR3 is 13 amino acids long.

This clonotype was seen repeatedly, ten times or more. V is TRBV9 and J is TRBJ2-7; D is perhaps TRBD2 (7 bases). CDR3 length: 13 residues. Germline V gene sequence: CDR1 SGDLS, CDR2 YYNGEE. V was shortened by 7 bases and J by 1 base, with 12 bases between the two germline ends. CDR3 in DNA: TGTGCCAGCGGAGGGGGGGGTTCCTACGAGCAGTACTTC. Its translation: CASGGGGSYEQYF.

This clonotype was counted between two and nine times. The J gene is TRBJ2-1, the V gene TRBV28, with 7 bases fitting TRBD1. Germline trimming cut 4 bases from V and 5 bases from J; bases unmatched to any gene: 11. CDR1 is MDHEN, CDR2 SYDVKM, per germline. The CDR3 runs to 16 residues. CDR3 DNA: TGTGCCAGCAGTTCCAGGGGGTGGGGTCGAGACAATGAGCAGTTCTTC. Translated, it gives CASSSRGWGRDNEQFF.

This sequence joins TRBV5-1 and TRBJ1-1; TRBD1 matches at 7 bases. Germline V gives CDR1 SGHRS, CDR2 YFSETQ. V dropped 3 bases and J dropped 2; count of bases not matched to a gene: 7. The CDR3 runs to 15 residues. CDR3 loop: CASSWGGTANTEAFF. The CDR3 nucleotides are TGCGCCAGCAGCTGGGGTGGGACAGCAAACACTGAAGCTTTCTTT.

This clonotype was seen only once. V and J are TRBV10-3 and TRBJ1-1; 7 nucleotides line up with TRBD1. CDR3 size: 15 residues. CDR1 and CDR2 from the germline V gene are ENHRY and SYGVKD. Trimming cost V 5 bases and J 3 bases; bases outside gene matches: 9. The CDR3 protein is CAISPPTGPHTEAFF. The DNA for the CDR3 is TGTGCCATCAGTCCACCGACAGGGCCCCACACTGAAGCTTTCTTT.

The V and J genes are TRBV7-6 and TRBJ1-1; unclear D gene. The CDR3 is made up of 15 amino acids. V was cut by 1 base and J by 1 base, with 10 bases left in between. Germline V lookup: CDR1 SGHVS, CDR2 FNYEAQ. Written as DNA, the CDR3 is TGTGCCAGCAGCTTAGGTGGCGGCCCGAACACTGAAGCTTTCTTT. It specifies CASSLGGGPNTEAFF.

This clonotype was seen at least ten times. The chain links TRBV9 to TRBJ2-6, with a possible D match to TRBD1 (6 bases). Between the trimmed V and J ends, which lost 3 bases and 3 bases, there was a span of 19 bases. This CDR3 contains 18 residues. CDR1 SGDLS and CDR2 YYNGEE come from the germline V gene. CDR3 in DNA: TGTGCCAGCAGCGGATTAGGAGACAGGTCCTTTGGGGCCAACGTCCTGACTTTC. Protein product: CASSGLGDRSFGANVLTF.

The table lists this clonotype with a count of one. This chain's CDR3 is CASSYSNGTGEAFF. The CDR3 coding sequence is TGTGCCAGCAGTTACTCGAATGGGACAGGTGAAGCTTTCTTT. The rearrangement uses TRBV6-5 and TRBJ1-1, with 8 bases lining up with TRBD1. J lost 7 bases, V lost 0 bases, and 4 bases had no gene match. The CDR3 is 14 amino acids. Germline CDR1 is MNHEY and CDR2 is SVGAGI.

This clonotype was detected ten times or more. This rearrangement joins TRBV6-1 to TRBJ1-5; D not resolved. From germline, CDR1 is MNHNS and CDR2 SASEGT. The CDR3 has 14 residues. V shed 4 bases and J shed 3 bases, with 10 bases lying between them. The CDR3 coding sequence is TGTGCCAGCAGTGGTAGGTCAGACAATCAGCCCCAGCATTTT. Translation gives CASSGRSDNQPQHF.

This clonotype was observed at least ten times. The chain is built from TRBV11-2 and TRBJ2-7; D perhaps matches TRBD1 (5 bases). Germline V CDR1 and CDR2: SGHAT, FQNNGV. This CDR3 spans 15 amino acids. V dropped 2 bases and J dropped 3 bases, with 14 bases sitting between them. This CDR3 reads CASSLISGRGYEQYF. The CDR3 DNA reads TGTGCCAGCAGCTTAATCTCAGGGCGAGGCTACGAGCAGTACTTC.

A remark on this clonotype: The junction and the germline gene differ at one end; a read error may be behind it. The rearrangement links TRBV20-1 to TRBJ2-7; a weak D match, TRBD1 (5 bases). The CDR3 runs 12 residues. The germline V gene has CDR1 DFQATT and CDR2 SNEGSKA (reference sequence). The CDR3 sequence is CSARDPRAGNDF. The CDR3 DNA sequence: TGCAGTGCTAGAGATCCCCGGGCAGGGAATGACTTT.

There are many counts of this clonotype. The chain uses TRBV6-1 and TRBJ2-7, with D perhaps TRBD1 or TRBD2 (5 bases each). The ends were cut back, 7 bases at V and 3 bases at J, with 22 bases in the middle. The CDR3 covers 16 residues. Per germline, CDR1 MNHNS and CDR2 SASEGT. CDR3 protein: CASTAEPGAGNYEQYF. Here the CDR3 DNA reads TGTGCCAGCACCGCCGAGCCCGGGGCCGGAAACTACGAGCAGTACTTC.

The CDR3 is CSARGTADQPQHF. CDR3 coding DNA: TGCAGTGCTAGAGGGACAGCGGATCAGCCCCAGCATTTT. V is TRBV20-1 and J is TRBJ1-5, with D perhaps matching TRBD1 (6 bases). Trimming removed 1 base at V and 5 bases at J, with 9 bases between. CDR3 length equals 13 residues. Germline V gene sequence: CDR1 DFQATT, CDR2 SNEGSKA (reference sequence).

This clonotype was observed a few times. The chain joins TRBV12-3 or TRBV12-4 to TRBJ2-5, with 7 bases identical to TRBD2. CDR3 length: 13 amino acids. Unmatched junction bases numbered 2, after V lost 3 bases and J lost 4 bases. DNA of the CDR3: TGTGCCAGCAGTTTTGGGGGGGGAGAGACCCAGTACTTC. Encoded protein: CASSFGGGETQYF.

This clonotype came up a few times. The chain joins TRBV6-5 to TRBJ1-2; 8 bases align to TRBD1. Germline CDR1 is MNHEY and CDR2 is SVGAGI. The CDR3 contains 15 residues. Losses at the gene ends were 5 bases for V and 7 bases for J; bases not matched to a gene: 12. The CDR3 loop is CASSPPAGGFRGYTF. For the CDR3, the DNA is TGTGCCAGCAGTCCCCCGGCAGGGGGCTTCCGTGGCTACACCTTC.